This is a list of T cell receptor beta chains from one sample in a study of OX40 agonist ivuxolimab in advanced cancers. Only in-frame clones appear in the TCRdb table, and some are missing; sequencing was by immunoSEQ multiplex PCR. Here the sample spans some 58,000 clones, roughly nine tenths being singletons. The sequencing used CD4+ or CD8+ T cells sorted from blood, collected in a trial of the OX40 agonist ivuxolimab. The receptors here all came from an adult with an advanced solid tumor such as melanoma, head and neck, liver or kidney cancer. CDR3s include the opening cysteine and the closing phenylalanine or tryptophan. The D gene is left open where the match is weak. Clone sizes are given selectively: once, few, many, or a class where the clone is expanded.

v_gene,abundance,j_gene,d_gene,CDR3nt,CDR3aa
TRBV7-6,.,TRBJ2-3,.,TGTGCCAGCAGCTTAGAGACTAGGGGGGGCACAGATACGCAGTATTTT,CASSLETRGGTDTQYF
TRBV19,.,TRBJ2-7,TRBD1,TGTGCCAGTAGTGACCAGACAGGGATGGACGAGCAGTACTTC,CASSDQTGMDEQYF
TRBV5-1,.,TRBJ1-1,TRBD1,TGCGCCAGCAGCTTGAACCAGGGGGCTTGGACTGAAGCTTTCTTT,CASSLNQGAWTEAFF
TRBV28,.,TRBJ2-5,.,TGTGCCAGCAGTTTGAGGGGTTTGGGGACCCAGTACTTC,CASSLRGLGTQYF
TRBV7-9,.,TRBJ1-1,.,TGTGCCAGCAGCTTAGACCCGGGACGACCCTTGAACACTGAAGCTTTCTTT,CASSLDPGRPLNTEAFF
TRBV10-3,.,TRBJ2-5,TRBD1,TGTGCCATCAGTGAGTCGACAGGGGGGGAAGAGACCCAGTACTTC,CAISESTGGEETQYF
TRBV10-1,.,TRBJ1-2,.,TGCGCCAGCAGTGCGGGACAAAACTATGGCTACACCTTC,CASSAGQNYGYTF
TRBV30,.,TRBJ2-7,TRBD1,TGTGCCTGGAGCACAGGGGGATCCTCCTACGAGCAGTACTTC,CAWSTGGSSYEQYF
TRBV18,.,TRBJ2-5,TRBD1,TGTGCCAGCTCACCACAACAGGGGATGTTAGAGACCCAGTACTTC,CASSPQQGMLETQYF
TRBV7-2,.,TRBJ2-5,.,TGTGCCAGCAGCGAACAGGGAGGGGAGACCCAGTACTTC,CASSEQGGETQYF
TRBV4-1,.,TRBJ2-1,.,TGCGCCAGCAGCCGACTAGATGGAGGCAATGAGCAGTTCTTC,CASSRLDGGNEQFF
TRBV28,few,TRBJ1-4,.,TGTGCCAGCAGGCTTGATTTGGGGACGTATGAAAAACTGTTTTTT,CASRLDLGTYEKLFF
TRBV7-5,.,TRBJ2-5,.,TGTGCCAGAAGCTTAGTTCACCCAGCCATTCGAGAGACCCAGTACTTC,CARSLVHPAIRETQYF
TRBV28,.,TRBJ1-1,TRBD1,TGTGCCAGCAGTCCGCCGACAGGGAAGAACACTGAAGCTTTCTTT,CASSPPTGKNTEAFF
TRBV28,.,TRBJ2-1,.,TGTGCCAGCAGTCCCTCGGGGTGGGGTCCCATCTACAATGAGCAGTTCTTC,CASSPSGWGPIYNEQFF
TRBV4-2,.,TRBJ1-5,.,TGTGCCAGCAGCCAAGGGGCCAACCGAAATCAGCCCCAGCATTTT,CASSQGANRNQPQHF
TRBV2,.,TRBJ1-2,.,TGTGCCAGCAGTGATGGACAATTTAACTATGGCTACACCTTC,CASSDGQFNYGYTF
TRBV5-1,.,TRBJ1-1,.,TGCGCCAGCAGGCGTCGGGCCCAAGGTAACACTGAAGCTTTCTTT,CASRRRAQGNTEAFF
TRBV7-3,.,TRBJ1-1,.,TGTGCCAGCAGCGAAGGGGGGCCTGCCAAGAACACTGAAGCTTTCTTT,CASSEGGPAKNTEAFF
TRBV11-2,.,TRBJ2-3,.,TGTGCCAGCAGCTCGCGACTCACAGATACGCAGTATTTT,CASSSRLTDTQYF
TRBV6-1,.,TRBJ1-3,.,TGTGCCATAACACAGATCGATGGTGGAAACACCATATATTTT,CAITQIDGGNTIYF
TRBV7-9,.,TRBJ2-7,TRBD2,TGTGCCAGCAGCCCTAGACTAGCGGGGGATCCATACGAGCAGTACTTC,CASSPRLAGDPYEQYF
TRBV11-2,once,TRBJ2-7,.,TGTGCCAGCAGCTCACGGGACTCCTACTCCTACGAGCAGTACTTC,CASSSRDSYSYEQYF
TRBV28,.,TRBJ2-1,.,TGTGCCAGCAGTCCTTTTAAAGGTGTTACCTACAATGAGCAGTTCTTC,CASSPFKGVTYNEQFF
TRBV27,.,TRBJ1-6,.,TGTGCCAGCAGTTCGACCACCTTGACAGCCATGGGTAATTCACCCCTCCACTTT,CASSSTTLTAMGNSPLHF
TRBV2,few,TRBJ1-5,TRBD1,TGTGCCAGCAGTGAAGGCAGGGGGTGGCAGCCCCAGCATTTT,CASSEGRGWQPQHF
TRBV2,.,TRBJ1-2,.,TGTGCCAGCAGTGAACTAGACGGAAACTATGGCTACACCTTC,CASSELDGNYGYTF
TRBV6-1,.,TRBJ1-2,.,TGTGCCAGTGAATCGGGACAAGGGGATGGCTACACCTTC,CASESGQGDGYTF
TRBV5-5,.,TRBJ2-3,.,TGTGCCAGCAACGCGGGGGCTAGCACAGATACGCAGTATTTT,CASNAGASTDTQYF
TRBV5-4,.,TRBJ1-1,TRBD1,TGTGCCAGCAGCTTGGGGAGTACAGGGGGAACTGAAGCTTTCTTT,CASSLGSTGGTEAFF
TRBV4-3,.,TRBJ1-5,.,TGCGCCAGCAGTCTAGACAGGTTTGGGAAACCCCAGCATTTT,CASSLDRFGKPQHF
TRBV9,.,TRBJ2-2,.,TGTGCCAGCAGCGTAGTGTCAGGGACCGGGGAGCTGTTTTTT,CASSVVSGTGELFF
TRBV11-2,.,TRBJ2-1,.,TGTGCCAGCAGACCGACCCAAGGGCCTTGGAATGAGCAGTTCTTC,CASRPTQGPWNEQFF
TRBV7-2,.,TRBJ1-5,.,TGTGCCAGCAGCTTAGCGCCGTGGAGGGGTGGTCAGCCCCAGCATTTT,CASSLAPWRGGQPQHF
TRBV5-3,.,TRBJ1-2,.,TGTGCCAGAAGCTTCGATAGGGAGTCTAACTATGGCTACACCTTC,CARSFDRESNYGYTF
TRBV4-1,.,TRBJ1-4,.,TGCGCCAGCAGCCAAGGGGGATATGATAATGAAAAACTGTTTTTT,CASSQGGYDNEKLFF
TRBV10-2,.,TRBJ2-2,TRBD2,TGCGCCAGCGGACTAGCGGGAGACACCGGGGAGCTGTTTTTT,CASGLAGDTGELFF
TRBV5-4,few,TRBJ1-1,.,TGTGCCAGCAGCTTGCAGGGACTGGGGGAAACTGAAGCTTTCTTT,CASSLQGLGETEAFF
TRBV5-8,.,TRBJ1-2,.,TGTGCCAGCAGCTTGGGACCAGGGACGAAGGGCTACACCTTC,CASSLGPGTKGYTF
TRBV30,.,TRBJ2-5,.,TGTGCCTGGAGTCAGGGTTTAGAGACCCAGTACTTC,CAWSQGLETQYF
TRBV4-2,.,TRBJ2-2,TRBD2,TGTGCCAGCAGCCGGACTAGCGCGTACACCGGGGAGCTGTTTTTT,CASSRTSAYTGELFF
TRBV10-3,.,TRBJ1-6,TRBD1,TGTGCCATCAGGAGGGACAGGGAAAGTAATTCACCCCTCCACTTT,CAIRRDRESNSPLHF
TRBV27,once,TRBJ2-7,.,TGTGCCAGCAGTCTACGACAGTCTCCTACCTACGAGCAGTACTTC,CASSLRQSPTYEQYF
TRBV25-1,.,TRBJ1-5,.,TGTGCCAGCAGTGAAAGGAGTAATTTGGGCAATCAGCCCCAGCATTTT,CASSERSNLGNQPQHF
TRBV11-3,.,TRBJ2-1,.,TGTGCCAGCAGCCCGAGGTCTGGGTACAATGAGCAGTTCTTC,CASSPRSGYNEQFF
TRBV13,.,TRBJ2-7,TRBD2,TGTGCCAGCAGCAGCATGCGGGAGAGCTCCTACGAGCAGTACTTC,CASSSMRESSYEQYF
TRBV6-1,few,TRBJ2-2,TRBD1,TGTGCCATCGGACAGGCGGCGAACACCGGGGAGCTGTTTTTT,CAIGQAANTGELFF
TRBV2,.,TRBJ2-7,TRBD1,TGTGCCAGCACCGCAGCCGGGACAGGGGGTCTCGAGCAGTACTTC,CASTAAGTGGLEQYF
TRBV21-1,.,TRBJ1-4,.,TGTGCCAGCAGCCAAAGGGGCAGGGGGCTGGGGACTAATGAAAAACTGTTTTTT,CASSQRGRGLGTNEKLFF